Presented here are 10 T cell receptor beta chains from one specimen sequenced in a study of blood T cell repertoires in COVID-19. This table comes from immunoSEQ multiplex PCR, and its TCRdb copy is limited to in-frame clones, with some not included. There are about 86,000 clones in the sample; approximately 87% occur only once, and roughly 1.2% lies in the top ten. Material for sequencing was peripheral blood. The receptors shown here come from a human donor in a cohort sampled during active COVID-19.

V is TRBV27 and J is TRBJ1-2; no clear D. CDR1 MNHEY and CDR2 SMNVEV come from the germline V gene (reference sequence). Trimming stripped 4 bases from V and 8 bases from J, with 23 bases between. The CDR3 has 16 residues. CDR3: CASSSLPGRVGKGYTF. CDR3 in DNA: TGTGCCAGCAGTTCCCTTCCTGGGAGGGTCGGGAAGGGCTACACCTTC.

The rearrangement joins TRBV27 to TRBJ1-2, with 9 bases fitting TRBD1. The germline V gene has CDR1 MNHEY and CDR2 SMNVEV (reference sequence). The CDR3 loop spans 15 amino acids. V was clipped by 4 bases and J by 4 bases; unmatched bases: 7. CDR3 sequence: CASSSTGGYGYGYTF. The CDR3 bases are TGTGCCAGCAGTTCGACAGGGGGATACGGCTATGGCTACACCTTC.

The chain employs TRBV23-1 and TRBJ2-6; D is undetermined. TRBV23-1 is marked as an open reading frame, function uncertain. The CDR3 extends over 15 amino acids. Trimming removed 0 bases at V and 0 bases at J, with 3 bases between. The DNA for the CDR3 is TGCGCCAGCAGTCAATCACTCTCTGGGGCCAACGTCCTGACTTTC. The encoded protein is CASSQSLSGANVLTF.

The chain uses TRBV19 and TRBJ1-3, with 7 bases identical to TRBD1. The V gene's germline CDR1 is LNHDA and CDR2 SQIVND (reference sequence). The CDR3 covers 15 residues. V lost 7 bases, J lost 2 bases, and 8 bases stayed unmatched. The DNA of the CDR3 is TGTGCCAGTACCCCGACAGGGATGGCTGGAAACACCATATATTTT. This gives the protein CASTPTGMAGNTIYF.

The V call is TRBV2, the J call TRBJ2-2; 10 nucleotides line up with TRBD2. The germline V gene has CDR1 SNHLY and CDR2 FYNNEI. This CDR3 spans 17 amino acids. Losses at the gene ends were 1 base for V and 1 base for J; bases not matched to a gene: 3. The CDR3 sequence: CASSEELAGVNTGELFF. Written as DNA, the CDR3 is TGTGCCAGCAGTGAAGAGCTAGCGGGAGTGAACACCGGGGAGCTGTTTTTT.

The chain combines TRBV28 with TRBJ1-2; TRBD1 aligns across 12 bases. The CDR3 covers 16 residues. The germline CDR1 and CDR2 sequences are MDHEN and SYDVKM. The V segment lost 1 base and the J segment 3 bases; nucleotides outside the gene matches: 3. The CDR3 protein is CASSLSGTGGDYGYTF. DNA of the CDR3: TGTGCCAGCAGTTTATCCGGGACAGGGGGCGACTATGGCTACACCTTC.

The rearrangement joins TRBV11-2 to TRBJ2-1; 7 bases agree with TRBD2. Germline trimming cut 6 bases from V and 5 bases from J; bases unmatched to any gene: 16. This CDR3 region has 17 residues. Per the germline V gene, CDR1 is SGHAT and CDR2 is FQNNGV. The CDR3: CASSSKAQRGGNNEQFF. The DNA of the CDR3 is TGTGCCAGCAGTTCAAAGGCCCAGCGGGGTGGGAACAATGAGCAGTTCTTC.

This clone was detected a few times. This chain's CDR3 is CASSLDLRREIRYTF. The CDR3 bases are TGTGCCAGCAGCTTAGATCTCCGCAGGGAAATACGCTACACCTTC. V usage is TRBV11-2 and J usage is TRBJ1-2; possibly TRBD1 for D (5 bases). Per the germline V gene, CDR1 is SGHAT and CDR2 is FQNNGV. The CDR3 totals 15 residues. V was clipped by 0 bases and J by 9 bases, with 17 bases between them.

The chain carries TRBV3-1 (or the pseudogene TRBV3-2) and TRBJ1-4; D ambiguous. The CDR3 has 17 residues. CDR1 is LGHDT, CDR2 YNNKEL, per germline (reference sequence). Between the trimmed V and J ends, which lost 2 bases and 7 bases, there was a span of 20 bases. The CDR3 reads CASSQPGATVGGEKLFF. DNA of the CDR3: TGTGCCAGCAGCCAACCGGGAGCCACGGTGGGAGGTGAAAAACTGTTTTTT.

This clone was counted a few times. The rearrangement joins TRBV28 to TRBJ2-2, with D possibly matching TRBD1 (6 bases). CDR1 and CDR2 from the germline V gene are MDHEN and SYDVKM. V shed 6 bases and J shed 1 base, with 9 bases lying between them. The CDR3 has 14 residues. CDR3 nucleotides: TGTGCCAGCAGCCCGGGACAGAACACCGGGGAGCTGTTTTTT. Its protein is CASSPGQNTGELFF.